These 18 T cell receptor beta chains share one sample of origin, sequenced in a study of T-cell memory formation after mild COVID-19. TCRdb ran MiXCR on the 5' RACE reads and lists one entry per CDR3 protein. The table shows around 250,000 distinct CDR3 sequences, with 16% occurring only once. Sequencing was carried out using PBMCs or a T cell subset sorted from them (not recorded which). The receptors here all came from a man between 18 and 35 years old who had mild COVID-19 (a few samples of this study predate the infection). Cell type and time point are not known.

The table lists this clonotype with a few counts. The J gene is TRBJ1-1, the V gene TRBV10-3; D is possibly TRBD1 (6 bases). Germline V lookup: CDR1 ENHRY, CDR2 SYGVKD. V lost 3 bases, J lost 1 base, and 12 bases lay in between. The length of the CDR3 is 15 residues. CDR3 in DNA: TGTGCCATCAGTGATGTTTTGGGACAGAACACTGAAGCTTTCTTT. This codes for CAISDVLGQNTEAFF.

V usage is TRBV7-9 and J usage is TRBJ2-1; 7 bases fit TRBD1. There are 14 residues in the CDR3. The trim removed 4 bases at V and 5 bases at J, leaving 5 bases unmatched. Germline V gene sequence: CDR1 SEHNR, CDR2 FQNEAQ (reference sequence). The CDR3 protein is CASSSWDSNNEQFF. As DNA, the CDR3 is TGTGCCAGCAGCTCGTGGGACAGTAACAATGAGCAGTTCTTC.

This clonotype was counted once. The V call is TRBV6-2 or TRBV6-3, the J call TRBJ1-1; D not resolved. There are 14 residues in the CDR3. V lost 2 bases to trimming and J lost 5 bases, with 12 bases between them. Per germline, CDR1 MNHEY and CDR2 SVGEGT. CDR3 bases: TGTGCCAGCAGTTACACCGGACCGCGGACTGAAGCTTTCTTT. This codes for CASSYTGPRTEAFF.

There are a few counts of this clonotype. The chain employs TRBV10-3 and TRBJ2-3, with 9 bases lining up with TRBD2. This CDR3 region has 16 residues. Germline V gene data show CDR1 as ENHRY and CDR2 as SYGVKD. V dropped 6 bases and J dropped 2; count of bases not matched to a gene: 9. The CDR3 sequence: CAIRDHAGGPTDTQYF. DNA of the CDR3: TGTGCCATCAGGGACCACGCGGGGGGGCCCACAGATACGCAGTATTTT.

The chain recombines TRBV12-3 or TRBV12-4 with TRBJ2-5, with D hard to call. The CDR3 spans 15 residues. Between the trimmed V and J ends, which lost 4 bases and 3 bases, there was a span of 15 bases. CDR3 sequence (DNA): TGTGCCAGCAGTTCCCCTCTAGGTGGGGAAGAGACCCAGTACTTC. Translation gives CASSSPLGGEETQYF.

Note on this clonotype: A much larger clone lies a single base off, so this may be a read error. V usage is TRBV10-3 and J usage is TRBJ1-1; no clear D gene. The germline V gene has CDR1 ENHRY and CDR2 SYGVKD. CDR3 length: 11 amino acids. V shed 6 bases and J shed 1 base, with 3 bases lying between them. CDR3: CAIRGNTEAFF. DNA of the CDR3: TGTGCCATCAGGGGGAACACTGAAGCTTTCTTT.

This chain uses TRBV6-2 or TRBV6-3 with TRBJ1-6; no firm D call. With 7 bases removed from V and 4 bases from J, the gap between germline ends came to 17 bases. This CDR3 is built from 16 residues. The germline V gene encodes CDR1 MNHEY and CDR2 SVGEGT. The CDR3 sequence is CASTPGTGKYNSPLHF. The DNA for the CDR3 is TGTGCCAGCACCCCCGGAACGGGGAAGTATAATTCACCCCTCCACTTT.

This clonotype was detected only a few times. This chain joins TRBV5-1 and TRBJ2-2, with 9 bases matching TRBD2. The J segment lost 4 bases and the V segment lost 3 bases, leaving 4 bases of the junction unmatched. The CDR3 is 15 amino acids. Looked up from germline, CDR1 is SGHRS and CDR2 is YFSETQ. This CDR3 reads CASSYSGGPTGELFF. The DNA for the CDR3 is TGCGCCAGCAGCTACAGCGGGGGGCCCACCGGGGAGCTGTTTTTT. Complete variable domain (other parts from reference TRBV5-1 and TRBJ2-2): KAGVTQTPRYLIKTRGQQVTLSCSPISGHRSVSWYQQTPGQGLQFLFEYFSETQRNKGNFPGRFSGRQFSNSRSEMNVSTLELGDSALYLCASSYSGGPTGELFFGEGSRLTVL.

This clonotype was observed a few times. The chain combines TRBV29-1 with TRBJ1-5; D unclear. The germline V gene encodes CDR1 SQVTM and CDR2 ANQGSEA. The CDR3 sequence is 13 residues long. V lost 4 bases, J lost 2 bases, and 9 bases lay in between. The CDR3 coding sequence is TGCAGCGTTGGGGAACAACGCAATCAGCCCCAGCATTTT. Translated, it gives CSVGEQRNQPQHF.

This rearrangement joins TRBV12-3 or TRBV12-4 to TRBJ1-5; the D gene is possibly TRBD1 (6 bases). The CDR3 extends over 14 amino acids. With 1 base removed from V and 7 bases from J, the gap between germline ends came to 11 bases. This CDR3 is CASSLGGQRQPQHF. CDR3 DNA: TGTGCCAGCAGTTTAGGGGGGCAGCGGCAGCCCCAGCATTTT.

This clonotype was picked up many times. V is TRBV4-1 and J is TRBJ2-3; 12 positions agree with TRBD2. The V gene's germline CDR1 is MGHRA and CDR2 YSYEKL. V lost 0 bases and J lost 2; bases outside the gene matches: 3. The CDR3 has 17 residues. The CDR3 spells CASSQEWTSGNTDTQYF. The CDR3 nucleotides read TGCGCCAGCAGCCAAGAGTGGACTAGCGGGAACACAGATACGCAGTATTTT.

CDR3 nucleotides: TGTGCCAGCAGCAAAGCACCCGGGGACACTCAGCCCCAGCATTTT. It specifies CASSKAPGDTQPQHF. The rearrangement uses TRBV7-2 and TRBJ1-5, with D perhaps matching TRBD1 (6 bases). The CDR3 runs 15 residues. CDR1 and CDR2 from the germline V gene are SGHTA and FQGNSA. V was shortened by 5 bases and J by 6 bases, with 17 bases between the two germline ends. The variable domain in full, with the rest retrieved from reference TRBV7-2 and TRBJ1-5, is GAGVSQSPSNKVTEKGKDVELRCDPISGHTALYWYRQSLGQGLEFLIYFQGNSAPDKSGLPSDRFSAERTGGSVSTLTIQRTQQEDSAVYLCASSKAPGDTQPQHFGDGTRLSIL.

This chain's CDR3 is CASSQGASNQPQHF. The CDR3 region has the DNA TGTGCCAGCAGCCAAGGGGCTAGCAATCAGCCCCAGCATTTT. The chain joins TRBV9 to TRBJ1-5; the D gene is possibly TRBD1 (5 bases). V was cut by 4 bases and J by 0 bases, with 8 bases left in between. The V gene's germline CDR1 is SGDLS and CDR2 YYNGEE. CDR3 size: 14 residues.

This clonotype showed up just a few times. At one end, the junction sequence differs from germline, possibly due to a read error. The chain couples TRBV7-9 to TRBJ1-1, with D unclear. Per the germline V gene, CDR1 is SEHNR and CDR2 is FQNEAQ (reference sequence). The CDR3 loop spans 12 amino acids. The CDR3 region is CASSWTSATGFF. The DNA of the CDR3 is TGTGCCAGCAGCTGGACGTCGGCCACCGGCTTTTTT.

This clonotype has more than one count but fewer than ten. The CDR3 DNA reads as TGTGCCAGCAGCGTAGCGGGGGGTTTGGAGACCCAGTACTTC. It encodes CASSVAGGLETQYF. The chain joins TRBV9 to TRBJ2-5; TRBD2 aligns across 7 bases. CDR1 SGDLS and CDR2 YYNGEE come from the germline V gene. The V segment lost 0 bases and the J segment 5 bases; nucleotides outside the gene matches: 4. The CDR3 loop spans 14 amino acids.

The DNA for the CDR3 is TGCAGTGCTAGAGATCCCCGCGGGCCTTACGAGCAGTACTTC. As protein: CSARDPRGPYEQYF. The rearrangement uses TRBV20-1 and TRBJ2-7; possible D gene TRBD2, 5 bases. Germline CDR1 DFQATT, CDR2 SNEGSKA (reference sequence). This CDR3 comprises 14 residues. Between the trimmed V and J ends, which lost 0 bases and 4 bases, there was a span of 13 bases.

This clonotype was seen only a few times. This rearrangement joins TRBV29-1 to TRBJ1-1, with D maybe TRBD1 (6 bases). Germline CDR1 reads SQVTM; CDR2 reads ANQGSEA. Trimming took off 4 bases at V and 8 bases at J, with 11 bases between the two ends. The CDR3 covers 11 residues. CDR3: CSVVLQGEAFF. CDR3 coding DNA: TGCAGCGTTGTCTTACAGGGCGAAGCTTTCTTT.

The chain joins TRBV7-9 to TRBJ2-1; 9 nucleotides line up with TRBD1. The CDR3 has 15 amino acids. Germline assignment: CDR1 SEHNR and CDR2 FQNEAQ (reference sequence). V lost 0 bases to trimming and J lost 8 bases; unmatched junction nucleotides: 5. The DNA of the CDR3 is TGTGCCAGCAGCTTAGCCTTGGGACAGGGCGATGAGCAGTTCTTC. Protein sequence: CASSLALGQGDEQFF.